The rows below give T cell receptor beta chains drawn from one sample of a study of T cells in Graves' hyperthyroidism and ophthalmopathy. Each CDR3 protein gets one entry after TCRdb re-called the multiplex PCR reads with MiXCR. The top ten clones hold 28% of a sample with 200,000 to 250,000 distinct CDR3 sequences, around 15% of them seen once. Sample: blood. These TCRs come from a woman aged 18-29 years with Graves' ophthalmopathy. Each CDR3 is given with its conserved first and last residue. A D gene is named only where the DNA matches it firmly. Clone size, where shown, is once, few, many, or a class for clones that have expanded.

>TRBD1|TRBV27|once|TRBJ1-5
CASKRTGSHQPQHF
TGTGCCAGCAAACGGACAGGGAGTCATCAGCCCCAGCATTTT
>.|TRBV30|many|TRBJ2-7
CAWSRGSYEQYF
TGTGCCTGGAGTAGGGGGAGCTACGAGCAGTACTTC
>.|TRBV2|many|TRBJ1-4
CASRVTATNEKLFF
TGTGCCAGCAGGGTGACGGCCACTAATGAAAAACTGTTTTTT
>.|TRBV28|many|TRBJ2-7
CASTPGVDPPYEQYF
TGTGCCAGCACTCCCGGCGTCGACCCTCCCTACGAGCAGTACTTC
>.|TRBV10-3|.|TRBJ2-1
CAISRTVYEQFF
TGTGCCATCAGCCGGACAGTGTATGAGCAGTTCTTC
>TRBD2|TRBV3-1|many|TRBJ2-2
CASSPTSGGLSGELFF
TGTGCCAGCAGTCCGACTAGCGGGGGGTTGAGCGGGGAGCTGTTTTTT
>.|TRBV3-1|many|TRBJ1-3
CASSHGGPSGNTIYF
TGTGCCAGCAGCCACGGAGGACCCTCTGGAAACACCATATATTTT
>TRBD1|TRBV6-2/TRBV6-3|.|TRBJ1-2
CASSYPTQGAYGYTF
TGTGCCAGCAGTTATCCTACACAGGGGGCCTATGGCTACACCTTC
>.|TRBV12-3/TRBV12-4|many|TRBJ1-2
CASSFSNYHTYGYTF
TGTGCCAGCAGTTTCTCCAACTACCACACGTATGGCTACACCTTC
>.|TRBV2|many|TRBJ1-1
CASSEVRGNTEAFF
TGTGCCAGCAGTGAAGTTAGAGGGAACACTGAAGCTTTCTTT
>.|TRBV28|many|TRBJ1-1
CASSLPGRMNTEAFF
TGTGCCAGCAGTTTGCCGGGCCGAATGAACACTGAAGCTTTCTTT
>.|TRBV20-1|many|TRBJ2-3
CSAKGRDTQYF
TGCAGTGCTAAAGGCAGGGATACGCAGTATTTT
>TRBD2|TRBV2|many|TRBJ2-5
CASRIRPGAGEETQYF
TGTGCCAGCAGGATTAGGCCGGGAGCGGGAGAAGAGACCCAGTACTTC
>.|TRBV20-1|many|TRBJ2-1
CSASPGVVNEQFF
TGCAGTGCTAGCCCTGGGGTAGTTAATGAGCAGTTCTTC
>.|TRBV19|many|TRBJ2-4
CASSPGTRDIQYF
TGTGCCAGTAGCCCCGGGACAAGGGACATTCAGTACTTC
>TRBD1|TRBV30|many|TRBJ1-2
CARDSNYGYTF
TGTGCCCGGGACAGCAACTATGGCTACACCTTC
>.|TRBV9|many|TRBJ1-4
CASSVEPVQNEKLFF
TGTGCCAGCAGCGTAGAGCCAGTACAAAATGAAAAACTGTTTTTT
>TRBD1|TRBV19|few|TRBJ1-4
CASKPGQGIEKLFF
TGTGCCAGCAAGCCCGGACAGGGTATTGAAAAACTGTTTTTT
>TRBD2|TRBV9|few|TRBJ2-5
CASSPRGSGSVETQYF
TGTGCCAGCAGCCCCCGAGGGAGCGGGAGTGTAGAGACCCAGTACTTC
>.|TRBV27|many|TRBJ2-2
CASSFSGLITGELFF
TGTGCCAGCAGTTTCTCGGGACTGATAACCGGGGAGCTGTTTTTT
>.|TRBV12-3/TRBV12-4|many|TRBJ1-2
CASSLDILGYGYTF
TGTGCCAGCAGTTTAGACATTCTCGGCTATGGCTACACCTTC
>.|TRBV2|many|TRBJ1-2
CASSDDFGEKNYGYTF
TGTGCCAGCAGTGATGACTTTGGGGAGAAAAACTATGGCTACACCTTC
>TRBD1|TRBV12-3/TRBV12-4|.|TRBJ2-1
CASSLRQGVISSNEQSF
TGTGCCAGCAGCTTGAGGCAGGGGGTTATTAGTAGTAATGAGCAGTCCTTC
>.|TRBV20-1|many|TRBJ1-1
CSARDGGMNTEAFF
TGCAGTGCTAGAGACGGGGGTATGAACACTGAAGCTTTCTTT
>.|TRBV18|many|TRBJ2-1
CASSPVGNSYNEQFF
TGTGCCAGCTCACCTGTTGGGAACTCCTACAATGAGCAGTTCTTC
>.|TRBV19|.|TRBJ1-4
CASSSRSYTNEKLFF
TGTGCCAGTAGTAGCCGATCGTATACTAATGAAAAACTGTTTTTT
>.|TRBV19|.|TRBJ1-1
CASSNMVNTEAFF
TGTGCCAGTAGTAACATGGTTAACACTGAAGCTTTCTTT
>.|TRBV5-1|few|TRBJ2-5
CASSLVVGNQETQYF
TGCGCCAGCAGCTTGGTGGTAGGGAATCAAGAGACCCAGTACTTC
>.|TRBV7-2|many|TRBJ2-1
CASSSHSYSVLYNEQFF
TGTGCCAGCAGCTCTCATTCATACAGTGTGTTGTACAATGAGCAGTTCTTC
>TRBD1|TRBV12-5|many|TRBJ2-5
CASGIGQGQETQYF
TGTGCTAGTGGGATCGGACAGGGCCAAGAGACCCAGTACTTC